A selection of T cell receptor beta chains follows, all from one sample in a study of shared clonotypes between healthy human individuals. TCRdb keeps only in-frame clones here, not all; method: immunoSEQ multiplex PCR. Of around 1,900,000 clones listed, around 95% are singletons. The sequencing sample was made of naive CD8+ T cells from PBMCs. All receptors come from a man aged 18 to 30 in good health. Some clones in this sample may be carry-over from other donors' samples. Both conserved end residues are part of each CDR3. A D gene is named only where the DNA matches it firmly. Expanded clones are given a class, and other clones once, few, many or no size at all.

TRBJ1-1	.	TRBV5-4	.	TGTGCCAGCAGCTTCGACCGTAACACTGAAGCTTTCTTT	CASSFDRNTEAFF
TRBJ2-4	.	TRBV7-6	.	TGTGCCAGCAGCCCCGGAGTAGCCAAAAACATTCAGTACTTC	CASSPGVAKNIQYF
TRBJ2-7	.	TRBV7-9	.	TGTGCCAGCAGCTTAGAGCCCCTCCCTAGCTCCTACGAGCAGTACTTC	CASSLEPLPSSYEQYF
TRBJ2-1	.	TRBV19	.	TGTGCCAGTAAAGGATTCGGGGGTCCCTACAATGAGCAGTTCTTC	CASKGFGGPYNEQFF
TRBJ2-7	.	TRBV28	TRBD1	TGTGCCAGCACCCTGGGGACAGGGGGCAGGTACGAGCAGTACTTC	CASTLGTGGRYEQYF
TRBJ2-7	.	TRBV10-3	TRBD2	TGTGCCATCAGTGAGTCGAGACTAGCGGGACCAATAACGACCTACGAGCAGTACTTC	CAISESRLAGPITTYEQYF
TRBJ1-2	.	TRBV4-3	.	TGCGCCAGCAGCCAACCAGGGGAGGGAGTAATGGGCGGCTACACCTTC	CASSQPGEGVMGGYTF
TRBJ1-4	.	TRBV13	.	TGTGCCAGCAGCGGAAAGGACGGAGGGGGTGAAAAACTGTTTTTT	CASSGKDGGGEKLFF
TRBJ2-1	.	TRBV7-3	TRBD2	TGTGCCAGCAGCTTCCTAGCGGGACCAAACAATGAGCAGTTCTTC	CASSFLAGPNNEQFF
TRBJ2-5	.	TRBV9	TRBD2	TGTGCCAGCAGCGCTAGCGGGACCCAGGGGGAGACCCAGTACTTC	CASSASGTQGETQYF
TRBJ2-7	.	TRBV27	.	TGTGCCAGCAGTCCTGGGACGGCTACCTACGAGCAGTACTTC	CASSPGTATYEQYF
TRBJ2-1	.	TRBV4-1	.	TGCGCCAGCAGCCAAGATCATATGGGAACCGAGTTCTTC	CASSQDHMGTEFF
TRBJ2-3	.	TRBV29-1	.	TGCAGCGTTAAGTCCCCCCTAGCGGCAGGGGTCGGGGATACGCAGTATTTT	CSVKSPLAAGVGDTQYF
TRBJ2-7	.	TRBV15	.	TGTGCCACCAGCGTCGTGTTTAGCTCCTACGAGCAGTACTTC	CATSVVFSSYEQYF
TRBJ2-1	.	TRBV4-1	.	TGCGCCAGCAGCCAAGAGGGAAATGAGCAGTTCTTC	CASSQEGNEQFF
TRBJ2-1	.	TRBV27	TRBD1	TGTGCCAGCAGTGCCTCGACAGGGGGTGAGCAGTTCTTC	CASSASTGGEQFF
TRBJ2-7	.	TRBV5-4	TRBD1	TGTGCCAGCAGCTCCCCACCCGGGACAGGGGTTTGGGAGCAGTACTTC	CASSSPPGTGVWEQYF
TRBJ2-7	.	TRBV7-9	.	TGTGCCAGCAGCAACCGGGGACACGGACCATCCTGGGGCTACGAGCAGTACTTC	CASSNRGHGPSWGYEQYF
TRBJ2-1	.	TRBV29-1	.	TGCAGCGTTATAGATTACAATGAGCAGTTCTTC	CSVIDYNEQFF
TRBJ2-1	.	TRBV28	TRBD2	TGTGCCAGCAGTGGATCCGGGGGGGCCCTGTACAATGAGCAGTTCTTC	CASSGSGGALYNEQFF
TRBJ1-1	.	TRBV19	.	TGTGCCAGTAGTATAAGAACAGCCAACACTGAAGCTTTCTTT	CASSIRTANTEAFF
TRBJ2-7	.	TRBV5-6	.	TGTGCCAGCAGCTTGGTCGGGAGTAAAGTCACGCCCTACGAGCAGTACTTC	CASSLVGSKVTPYEQYF
TRBJ2-1	.	TRBV27	.	TGTGCCAGCGGTTTTAGGGGGAGAGACAATGAGCAGTTCTTC	CASGFRGRDNEQFF
TRBJ2-7	.	TRBV7-9	TRBD1	TGTGCCAGCAGCTCAGCCGGGACAGGGTCCTACGAGCAGTACTTC	CASSSAGTGSYEQYF
TRBJ2-1	.	TRBV10-1	TRBD1	TGCGCCAGCAGTGTAGAAGCAGCAGGGGGAGAGCAGTTCTTC	CASSVEAAGGEQFF
TRBJ2-7	.	TRBV5-1	.	TGCGCCAGCAGCCCCGACACTTCCTACGAGCAGTACTTC	CASSPDTSYEQYF
TRBJ1-2	.	TRBV4-1	TRBD1	TGCGCCAGCAGCCAAGATCTCGGGACAGGGGGCCACGATGGCTACACCTTC	CASSQDLGTGGHDGYTF
TRBJ2-7	.	TRBV10-3	TRBD1	TGTGCCATCAGAGAGGACAGGGACTACGAGCAGTACTTC	CAIREDRDYEQYF
TRBJ2-7	.	TRBV7-9	TRBD2	TGTGCCAGCAGCTCGACTAGCGGGCTTTACGAGCAGTACTTC	CASSSTSGLYEQYF
TRBJ2-2	.	TRBV27	.	TGTGCCAGCAGTCCCGCACGAACCGGGGAGCTGTTTTTT	CASSPARTGELFF
TRBJ1-5	.	TRBV27	.	TGTGCCAGCGCCCCGACAGAGGTTGGCAATCAGCCCCAGCATTTT	CASAPTEVGNQPQHF
TRBJ2-7	.	TRBV15	.	TGTGCCACCAGCAGGGCGGACCCCAATAAGGTCGAGGAGCAGTACTTC	CATSRADPNKVEEQYF
TRBJ2-3	.	TRBV15	.	TGTGCCACCAGGTCTGGGGGCCCCCTCACAGATACGCAGTATTTT	CATRSGGPLTDTQYF
TRBJ1-2	.	TRBV7-2	TRBD1	TGTGCCAGCAGCTCGGGATTCGGGACAGCTAACTATGGCTACACCTTC	CASSSGFGTANYGYTF
TRBJ2-5	.	TRBV7-8	.	TGTGCCAGCAGCTTAGACGGGCCCACCTTGGACCAGTACTTC	CASSLDGPTLDQYF
TRBJ1-1	.	TRBV10-3	TRBD1	TGTGCCATCAGTGAATCGGGACAGGGAGTTCGCACTGAAGCTTTCTTT	CAISESGQGVRTEAFF
TRBJ2-4	.	TRBV11-3	.	TGTGCCAGCAGCTTAGGGGGAGAGGGCAACATTCAGTACTTC	CASSLGGEGNIQYF
TRBJ1-1	.	TRBV28	.	TGTGCCAGCAGTTTAATGCAGGGCCGGCTCGGTACTGAAGCTTTCTTT	CASSLMQGRLGTEAFF
TRBJ2-6	few	TRBV9	TRBD1	TGTGCCAGCAGCCTGACAGGGGCTGGTGGGGCCAACGTCCTGACTTTC	CASSLTGAGGANVLTF
TRBJ2-7	.	TRBV4-1	TRBD1	TGCGCCAGCAGCGAAGTCTCCGGGACAGCAGGCTACGAGCAGTACTTC	CASSEVSGTAGYEQYF